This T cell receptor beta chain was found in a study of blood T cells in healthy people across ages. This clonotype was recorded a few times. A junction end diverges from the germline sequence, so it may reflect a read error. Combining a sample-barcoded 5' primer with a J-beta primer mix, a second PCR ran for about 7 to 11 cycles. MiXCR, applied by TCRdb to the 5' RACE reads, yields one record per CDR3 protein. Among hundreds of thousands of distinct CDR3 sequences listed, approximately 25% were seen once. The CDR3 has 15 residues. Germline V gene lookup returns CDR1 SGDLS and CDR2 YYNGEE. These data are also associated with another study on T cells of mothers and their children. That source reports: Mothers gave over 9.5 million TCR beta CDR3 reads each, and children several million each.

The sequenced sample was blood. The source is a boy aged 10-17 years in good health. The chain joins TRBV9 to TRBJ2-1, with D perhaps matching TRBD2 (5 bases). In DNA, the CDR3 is TGTGCCAGCGGCGTAGCCGCTAGCCGAAGCAATGAGCAGCTCTTC. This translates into CASGVAASRSNEQLF.